The source of this TCR beta chain is a study of cytomegalovirus exposure and HLA in healthy donors (dated by TCRdb to the late 2010s). Describing the broader study: In an earlier analysis of 587 of the donors, 250 to 350 Gb of sequence data and some 120 million unique TCR beta sequences from 180 million or so T cells were reported. Typing coverage varied by locus: roughly 629-640 donors for A, B, C, DRB1 and DQB1; 500 to 550 for DQA1; approximately 610 for DPA1; fewer than 480 for DPB1. The study profiled the T cell repertoires of hundreds of subjects by immunosequencing and related them to cytomegalovirus serostatus. Both class I and class II loci were covered by HLA typing, at four-digit resolution. Among approximately 370 genotyped donors of the cohort, an average of approximately 220,000 unique TCR beta nucleotide sequences was sequenced per donor, of which approximately 18% were non-productive. A handful of DR-DQ haplotypes were handled as single units for association and clustering because linkage in the cohort was strong. An earlier analysis of roughly 580 of the donors used high-throughput TCR beta sequencing to judge whether each TCR beta V gene segment behaved as functional or pseudogenic. Every discovery cohort repertoire had been produced on one sequencing platform. Approximately 300 gigabases of sequencing data and 70 million to 100 million unique TCR sequences made up an early release that covered approximately 650 HLA-typed donors. In a later analysis, previously published TCR beta repertoires from about 670 donors were re-analyzed and high-resolution HLA genotyping was added so that TCR occurrence patterns could be studied. A separate validation cohort of 100 to 150 different subjects was used in addition to the 666-subject first cohort. Of the roughly 400 genotyped donors, 65% to 90% fell in the genetic ancestry cluster associated with self-reported Caucasian donors. The study was designed to test whether signatures of past pathogen exposure could be identified by cataloging public T cell receptors. A later genetic analysis used genome-wide SNP genotypes for about 65% of the 666 donors, treating that subset as a discovery cohort. To predict cytomegalovirus infection status, the study brought together high-throughput TCR immunosequencing, statistical association of individual TCRs with disease status, and machine learning. Rather than using new phenotypic data, the later analysis identified candidate immune exposures from TCR beta sequences and from how often those sequences occurred across donors. Donor age, sex, ethnicity and CMV serostatus were compiled together with the repertoire data.

The study at large found these results: When HLA alleles, especially DR and DQ, strongly co-occurred, TCR associations were difficult to assign to individual alleles. Because counts were too low, around 18 rarely observed V segments, including chromosome 9 orphons, were left out of the earlier analysis of a few hundred of the donors. An association between a missense DCLRE1C variant and V-gene and J-gene trimming of TCR beta chains was found in a later genetic analysis and replicated in an independent cohort. The authors suggested that the approach could potentially be generalized to other disease states and immunological phenotypes. Most TCR sequences were observed very rarely across donors, whereas some public TCRs were present in many individuals. Because HLA typing was unavailable for some donors at each locus, only the typed subset was used in association tests. Correlated functional status among segregating V segments might reflect linkage disequilibrium, but an unknown experimental factor could not be ruled out. The classifier was reported to diagnose cytomegalovirus status with high specificity and sensitivity in both the original cohort and the validation cohort. The sequencing pipeline was judged likely to have produced a cluster of highly shared sequence variants as a technical artifact. The presence/absence analyses assumed that sequencing depth was roughly uniform across donors, and that assumption may not be true. Compared with the approximately 670-donor mean, donors in an Asian-associated ancestry cluster had fewer N-insertions in productive TCRs, according to a later genetic analysis. Compared with equally common non-associated chains, HLA-associated TCR beta chains in a later analysis were more clonally expanded and had lower generation probabilities. A further reported finding was that TCR beta sequences accurately predicted the HLA-A and HLA-B alleles for most subjects in the first cohort. In a later analysis, 16,951 TCR beta sequences were associated with specific HLA alleles at a false discovery rate of 0.05. In this cohort, only TCR beta chains were sequenced, and detectable features were limited by the absence of alpha or paired-chain data. Three of the identified cytomegalovirus-associated TCR beta chains were confirmed in vitro to be specific for cytomegalovirus antigens. According to a later analysis, TCR association rates differed among HLA loci, with DRB1 alleles showing the most associated TCRs and HLA-C alleles showing the fewest. CMV serostatus was the only immune exposure information available for the cohort. The study gave a list of about 160 TCR beta chains associated with cytomegalovirus. In a later analysis, most CMV-associated TCR beta chains were found to appear HLA-restricted, with HLA associations seemingly driven largely by CMV exposure. Because the 87-base-pair reads could not distinguish some IMGT-functional V segments, including TRBV6-2 and TRBV6-3, those segments were excluded. In a later analysis, several top co-occurrence clusters were reported to appear linked to parvovirus B19, influenza, CMV and Epstein-Barr virus. Broadly in line with IMGT annotations, most TCR beta V segments showed up in productive rearrangements about 87% or about 30% of the time in an earlier analysis of a few hundred of the donors.

On this clone: Its binding antigen is unknown. The input lacks base qualities; no much larger clone sits a single base away.

For this chain, trimming is 2 bases at the V end and 0 bases at the J end, and the number of junction bases without a gene match is 18. The germline V gene yields KGHSH for CDR1 and LQKENI for CDR2. Taken from cysteine to phenylalanine, the CDR3 has 22 residues. Just CDR3 DNA is preserved here, 66 bases in frame from base 1. Library preparation used the immunoSEQ multiplex PCR assay. A mixture of 60 forward primers for TCR Vbeta segments and 13 reverse primers for TCR Jbeta segments was used in the multiplex PCR. Amplification of the CDR3 region of rearranged TCR beta genes was performed with a multiplex PCR assay on genomic DNA. The amplified TCR beta libraries were sequenced on the Illumina HiSeq System as 87-base-pair reads. Processing in the source paper ran as follows. A later analysis counted 75 million to 100 million unique TCR beta chains across the 700 or so repertoires, and some 11 million of these chains were shared by at least two donors. To remove PCR and sequencing errors, raw reads were error-corrected and collapsed into unique sequences using a nearest-neighbor algorithm that merged closely related sequences. V, D and J gene segments were assigned by aligning CDR3 sequences to IMGT reference sequences. Each retained sequence needed at least a six-nucleotide match to both a V gene segment and a J gene segment. A rearrangement was called productive if the CDR3 had no stop codons and remained in frame with V and J, and every other rearrangement was called non-productive. Following IMGT convention, CDR3 was defined as the stretch from the second conserved V-encoded cysteine to the conserved J-encoded phenylalanine. The earlier analysis of 587 of the donors excluded sequences that lacked an unambiguous match to a single V gene segment. In an earlier analysis of approximately 550 of the donors, V segments were called functional above 56.7% productive rearrangements and were called segregating when the between-donor standard deviation exceeded 5%. To diagnose cytomegalovirus status from the catalog of TCR beta chain sequences, a statistical classification framework was built. In a later analysis, TCR nucleotide sequences were compared against IMGT/GENE-DB human TR gene sequences so that V and J genes could be assigned. The TCRdist pipeline was used in a later analysis to assign CDR3 sequences and most-parsimonious VDJ recombination scenarios. In a later analysis, each TCR beta chain was defined by its CDR3 amino acid sequence together with its V-gene family, and reads lacking a unique V-gene family were excluded. To address suspected cross-contamination and a sequencing artifact, a later analysis removed 450 to 700 highly shared, low-generation-probability nucleotide sequences. In a later analysis, a clonal expansion index for each public chain was calculated from normalized within-repertoire ranks of inferred template counts. In a later analysis, generation probabilities were computed using a VDJ recombination model fitted to out-of-frame rearrangements, and the results were checked against IGoR. Hypergeometric tests were used in a later analysis to score TCR-TCR, TCR-HLA and TCR-CMV co-occurrence, with a repertoire-size bias correction applied to the TCR pairs. A later analysis estimated false discovery rates by permuting HLA or CMV assignments 20 times. In a later analysis, co-occurring TCRs were grouped using DBSCAN, with TCRdist sequence similarity added in when clustering inside HLA-allele-positive subsets. For co-occurrence clustering, repertoires with fewer than 30,000 or more than 120,000 public chains were excluded, along with a handful of repertoires with anomalous nucleotide sharing. Entries here come from immuneACCESS through TCRdb and include only in-frame sequences with V and J called. Some clones fail to appear in such tables; in the studies checked, an unresolved V gene covers under half of the shortfall, and the cause of the remainder is unknown. The V and J calls and clone size are taken from that table; D and trimming were inferred from the DNA. In this sample the table shows 150,000 to 200,000 clones, 79% of which occur a single time. The ten largest clones take up 0.69% of the sample.

The cohort consisted of 650 to 700 healthy bone marrow donors. At the time of sampling, all cohort members were nominally healthy, though unrecorded immune exposures were likely present. The donor tested CMV seronegative, placing the donor among the 350 or so seronegative members of the cohort. Every donor gave a peripheral blood sample, and the peripheral blood mononuclear cells from that sample were used for TCR beta sequencing. The Qiagen DNeasy Blood Extraction Kit was used to extract genomic DNA from the blood cell samples. This sequence uses TRBV18 and TRBJ2-6, with TRBD1 identical over 8 junction bases. The sequence was obtained from a woman in her thirties or forties in good health and CMV-seronegative. Sequenced sample: PBMCs. The CDR3 region has the sequence CASSPGTGNKLSPLSGANVLTF. The sequence in DNA is TGTGCCAGCTCACCAGGGACAGGCAACAAATTGTCCCCCCTCTCTGGGGCCAACGTCCTGACTTTC.